The 10 T cell receptor beta chains given below trace back to one sample, sequenced in a study of T cell changes during pregnancy in multiple sclerosis. Using immunoSEQ multiplex PCR, the repertoire was profiled, and TCRdb retains in-frame clones only, with some absent. The sample holds more than 30,000 clones, 75% to 90% seen once. Sequencing was performed on CD8+ T cells from peripheral blood mononuclear cells, taken in the second trimester of pregnancy. Receptors were obtained from a female donor with multiple sclerosis, enrolled in a pregnancy study.

This chain uses TRBV14 with TRBJ1-1; 8 bases agree with TRBD1. Losses at the gene ends were 4 bases for V and 4 bases for J; bases not matched to a gene: 2. The CDR3 length is 13 residues. The germline CDR1 and CDR2 sequences are SGHDN and FVKESK. The CDR3 DNA reads as TGTGCCAGCAGCCGACAGGGGACCACTGAAGCTTTCTTT. The encoded protein is CASSRQGTTEAFF.

This clone was recorded only once. This rearrangement joins TRBV5-1 to TRBJ2-5; D ambiguous. CDR1 is SGHRS and CDR2 is YFSETQ in the germline V gene. V was cut by 4 bases and J by 4 bases, with 5 bases left in between. CDR3 length: 11 residues. CDR3 in DNA: TGCGCCAGCAGCCCCGGAGAGACCCAGTACTTC. It translates to CASSPGETQYF.

The chain joins TRBV28 to TRBJ1-5; D may be TRBD1 (5 bases). Trimming pared 9 bases from V and 3 bases from J, leaving 15 bases between. Germline V CDR1 and CDR2: MDHEN, SYDVKM. This CDR3 contains 14 residues. The CDR3 DNA reads TGTGCCAGTCACGCGGGGGGGGTCAATCAGCCCCAGCATTTT. It codes for CASHAGGVNQPQHF.

V usage is TRBV9 and J usage is TRBJ2-5, with 8 nucleotides matching TRBD2. With 8 bases clipped from V and 9 bases from J, the junction kept 15 bases outside the gene matches. The CDR3 spans 14 residues. Germline CDR1 reads SGDLS; CDR2 reads YYNGEE. The CDR3 reads CASSILAGKGSQYF. As DNA, the CDR3 is TGTGCCAGTTCCATTCTAGCGGGCAAAGGGTCCCAGTACTTC.

The V gene is TRBV7-9, the J gene TRBJ2-1, with TRBD2 matching over 8 bases. Germline CDR1 SEHNR, CDR2 FQNEAQ (reference sequence). Trimming at V came to 8 bases and at J to 5 bases, leaving 11 bases not matched to a gene. The CDR3 contains 15 residues. The CDR3, as DNA: TGTGCCAGCGGAGAAGTGACTAGCGAACACAATGAGCAGTTCTTC. This encodes CASGEVTSEHNEQFF.

The rearrangement uses TRBV5-4 and TRBJ1-1, with TRBD1 matching over 7 bases. V dropped 6 bases and J dropped 8; count of bases not matched to a gene: 4. Germline V gene lookup returns CDR1 SGHNT and CDR2 YYREEE (reference sequence). CDR3 length: 11 amino acids. The CDR3 coding sequence is TGTGCCAGCAACAGGGGATCCGAAGCTTTCTTT. The encoded protein is CASNRGSEAFF.

Remarks on this clone: The same CDR3 arises from other DNA sequences in this sample as well. The V call is TRBV9, the J call TRBJ1-1; D is unresolved. Germline-derived CDR1 and CDR2 are SGDLS and YYNGEE. The length of the CDR3 is 13 residues. The ends were cut back, 2 bases at V and 5 bases at J, with 10 bases in the middle. The CDR3 sequence is CASSVGGYTEAFF. As DNA, the CDR3 is TGTGCCAGCAGCGTTGGAGGTTATACTGAAGCTTTCTTT.

This clone was observed once. The V gene is TRBV6-4, the J gene TRBJ1-5; the D is unclear. The V gene's germline CDR1 is MRHNA and CDR2 SNTAGT. Trimming cost V 6 bases and J 2 bases, with 14 bases left between them. The CDR3 contains 15 residues. DNA for the CDR3: TGTGCCAGCAGACCCCTATTAGAGGGCAATCAGCCCCAGCATTTT. Its protein product is CASRPLLEGNQPQHF.

The chain has TRBV25-1 and TRBJ2-5; 10 bases fit TRBD1. CDR1 MGHDK and CDR2 SYGVNS come from the germline V gene. CDR3 size: 16 residues. The junction had 8 bases not matched to a gene; V was cut back by 2 bases and J by 5 bases. Written as DNA, the CDR3 is TGTGCCAGCAGTGAACTCGACAGGGGGCTAAGGGAGACCCAGTACTTC. Amino acid sequence: CASSELDRGLRETQYF.

CDR3 in DNA: TGTGCCACCGAGGGACTAGTTCCCTACGAGCAGTACTTC. Protein sequence: CATEGLVPYEQYF. The J gene is TRBJ2-7, the V gene TRBV6-1, with TRBD2 matching 8 bases. V lost 10 bases and J lost 2; bases outside the gene matches: 7. In germline, CDR1 is MNHNS, CDR2 SASEGT. This CDR3 region has 13 residues.